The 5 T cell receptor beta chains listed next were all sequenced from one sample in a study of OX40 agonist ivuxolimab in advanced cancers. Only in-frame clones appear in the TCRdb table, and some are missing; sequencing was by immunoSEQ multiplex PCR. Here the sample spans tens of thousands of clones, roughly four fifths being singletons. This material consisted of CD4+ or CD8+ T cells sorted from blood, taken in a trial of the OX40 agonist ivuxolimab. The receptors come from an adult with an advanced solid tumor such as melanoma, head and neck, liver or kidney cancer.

CDR3 amino acids: CASSPRWAQPQHF. The CDR3 DNA follows: TGTGCCAGCAGTCCCCGATGGGCTCAGCCCCAGCATTTT. The chain carries TRBV27 and TRBJ1-5; D unresolved. Germline V lookup: CDR1 MNHEY, CDR2 SMNVEV (reference sequence). The CDR3 sequence is 13 residues long. V was shortened by 5 bases and J by 6 bases, with 11 bases between the two germline ends.

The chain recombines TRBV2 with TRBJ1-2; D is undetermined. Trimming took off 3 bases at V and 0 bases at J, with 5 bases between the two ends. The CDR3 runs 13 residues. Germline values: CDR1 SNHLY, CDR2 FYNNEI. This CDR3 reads CASSDPSNYGYTF. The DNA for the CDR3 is TGTGCCAGCAGTGACCCTTCTAACTATGGCTACACCTTC.

The CDR3 here is CASTDGPNNEQFF. The CDR3 DNA sequence: TGTGCCAGCACCGATGGACCAAACAATGAGCAGTTCTTC. The rearrangement links TRBV7-9 to TRBJ2-1; D is undetermined. Germline lookup yields CDR1 SEHNR and CDR2 FQNEAQ (reference sequence). Trimming shortened V by 7 bases and J by 5 bases, and 12 bases separated the two germline ends. There are 13 residues in the CDR3.

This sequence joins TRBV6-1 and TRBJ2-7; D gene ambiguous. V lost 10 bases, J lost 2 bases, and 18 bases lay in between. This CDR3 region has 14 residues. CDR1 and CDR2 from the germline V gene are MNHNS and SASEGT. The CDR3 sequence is CATLRPPSPYEQYF. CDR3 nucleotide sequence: TGTGCCACCCTGCGGCCGCCGAGTCCCTACGAGCAGTACTTC.

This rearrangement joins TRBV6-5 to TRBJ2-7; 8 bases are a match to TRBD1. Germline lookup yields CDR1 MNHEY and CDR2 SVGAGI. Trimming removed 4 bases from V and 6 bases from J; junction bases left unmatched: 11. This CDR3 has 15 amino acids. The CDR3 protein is CASSSLQGDTGEQYF. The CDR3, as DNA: TGTGCCAGCAGTTCCTTACAGGGGGACACAGGCGAGCAGTACTTC.